Listed here are 22 T cell receptor beta chains from one sample, sequenced in a study of OX40 agonist ivuxolimab in advanced cancers. Data came from immunoSEQ multiplex PCR; TCRdb stores just in-frame clones and leaves some out. The sample has 65,000 to 95,000 clones; under 85% are singletons. This specimen was CD4+ or CD8+ T cells sorted from blood, taken in a trial of the OX40 agonist ivuxolimab. These receptors all stem from an adult with an advanced solid tumor such as melanoma, head and neck, liver or kidney cancer.

This chain links TRBV10-1 with TRBJ2-5; D not certain. The germline V and J ends were trimmed by 0 bases and 5 bases, with 4 bases remaining between them. Germline loops: CDR1 WNHNN, CDR2 SYGVQD (reference sequence). This CDR3 comprises 12 residues. DNA of the CDR3: TGCGCCAGCAGTGAGTCGAGGGAGACCCAGTACTTC. Its translation is CASSESRETQYF.

The gene calls are TRBV2 and TRBJ2-3; D gene uncertain. CDR1 is SNHLY, CDR2 FYNNEI, per germline. CDR3 length equals 14 residues. Trimming stripped 6 bases from V and 0 bases from J, with 10 bases between. The CDR3 nucleotides are TGTGCCAGCAGGAAGGGTACTAGCACAGATACGCAGTATTTT. Residues: CASRKGTSTDTQYF.

The V gene is TRBV4-3, the J gene TRBJ2-5; tentative D call: TRBD2 (5 bases). V lost 1 base and J lost 2, with 11 bases in between. The CDR3 totals 15 residues. Germline lookup yields CDR1 LGHNA and CDR2 YSLEER. Here the CDR3 DNA reads TGCGCCAGCAGCCAAGGGATAGAGCGGCAAGAGACCCAGTACTTC. Protein product: CASSQGIERQETQYF.

The CDR3 sequence is CASSLRTADEQYF. CDR3 DNA sequence: TGTGCCAGCAGCCTGCGGACAGCCGACGAGCAGTACTTC. This chain joins TRBV7-2 and TRBJ2-7; perhaps TRBD1 as D (6 bases). The V end lost 5 bases, the J end lost 5 bases, and 13 bases lay between the germline ends. The CDR3 sequence is 13 residues long. Germline CDR1 SGHTA, CDR2 FQGNSA.

The chain uses TRBV7-8 and TRBJ1-1; the D is unclear. This CDR3 spans 13 amino acids. Per germline, CDR1 SGHVS and CDR2 FQNEAQ. Between the trimmed V and J ends, which lost 2 bases and 2 bases, there was a span of 6 bases. Here the CDR3 DNA reads TGTGCCAGCAGCTTACCCGGAAACACTGAAGCTTTCTTT. This encodes CASSLPGNTEAFF.

A word on this clone: The junction departs from germline at one end; a sequencing error may be responsible. The V call is TRBV28, the J call TRBJ2-2; TRBD1 is a possible D gene (5 bases). Per the germline V gene, CDR1 is MDHEN and CDR2 is SYDVKM. The CDR3 has 16 amino acids. CDR3 bases: TGTGCCAGCTGTTTCGTAGACAGCCGGAACACCGGGGAGCTGTTTTTT. Amino acid sequence: CASCFVDSRNTGELFF.

J is TRBJ2-3 and V is TRBV7-9, with TRBD2 matching 7 bases. CDR3 length equals 15 residues. J was trimmed by 2 bases and V by 5 bases; bases with no gene match: 7. The germline V gene has CDR1 SEHNR and CDR2 FQNEAQ (reference sequence). The CDR3 region has the DNA TGTGCCAGCAGCACCGAAGCGGGAATCACAGATACGCAGTATTTT. It is translated as CASSTEAGITDTQYF.

The rearrangement uses TRBV27 and TRBJ1-6; D perhaps matches TRBD1 (5 bases). Germline V CDR1 and CDR2: MNHEY, SMNVEV (reference sequence). Trimming left V 4 bases short and J 10 bases short, with 20 bases between. This CDR3 has 16 residues. In DNA form, the CDR3 reads TGTGCCAGCAGTTCATTCCGGGGGGACCCTAGGTCACCCCTCCACTTT. Translating it yields CASSSFRGDPRSPLHF.

The chain links TRBV6-1 to TRBJ1-5; TRBD1 matches at 8 bases. In germline, CDR1 is MNHNS, CDR2 SASEGT. The V gene end was trimmed by 2 bases and the J gene end by 0 bases; junction bases not matched to a gene: 9. The CDR3 is 18 amino acids. In DNA, the CDR3 is TGTGCCAGCAGTGAAATTGGGACAGGAAGATTTAGCAATCAGCCCCAGCATTTT. Amino acids: CASSEIGTGRFSNQPQHF.

The chain recombines TRBV5-4 with TRBJ1-4, with 7 positions matching TRBD1. Trimming cost V 4 bases and J 4 bases; bases outside gene matches: 10. CDR1 SGHNT and CDR2 YYREEE come from the germline V gene (reference sequence). The CDR3 is made up of 16 amino acids. The DNA of the CDR3 is TGTGCCAGCAGCCGGGAACCGGGACAGAATAATGAAAAACTGTTTTTT. It translates to CASSREPGQNNEKLFF.

This clone has just a few counts. V gene TRBV4-1 combines with J gene TRBJ2-6, with 7 nucleotides matching TRBD1. V lost 6 bases and J lost 0; bases outside the gene matches: 8. Germline V gene sequence: CDR1 MGHRA, CDR2 YSYEKL. The length of the CDR3 is 17 residues. CDR3 DNA: TGCGCCAGCAGACCAACAGGGGTTCCCTCTGGGGCCAACGTCCTGACTTTC. Its protein is CASRPTGVPSGANVLTF.

The rearrangement joins TRBV30 to TRBJ1-1, with no clear D. This CDR3 has 14 residues. Deletions cut 0 bases from V and 3 bases from J, with 11 bases between. Germline CDR1 is GTSNPN and CDR2 is SVGIG (reference sequence). The CDR3: CAWSVWLADTEAFF. CDR3 bases: TGTGCCTGGAGTGTATGGCTGGCGGACACTGAAGCTTTCTTT.

The chain couples TRBV15 to TRBJ2-5; D may be TRBD2 (5 bases). V was shortened by 0 bases and J by 7 bases, with 18 bases between the two germline ends. The CDR3 is 16 amino acids. Per germline, CDR1 LNHNV and CDR2 YYDKDF (reference sequence). This CDR3 reads CATSRDRVASKGTQYF. CDR3 in DNA: TGTGCCACCAGCAGAGATCGTGTGGCTAGCAAAGGGACCCAGTACTTC.

This clone has just one count. The CDR3 bases are TGTGCCAGCTCACAAAACGGAGGGTATGAAAAACTGTTTTTT. Protein sequence: CASSQNGGYEKLFF. The chain uses TRBV18 and TRBJ1-4; no reliable D call. The CDR3 runs to 14 residues. The V end was cut by 4 bases, the J end by 6 bases, with 12 bases between. CDR1 is KGHSH, CDR2 LQKENI, per germline. Variable domain in full (rest from reference TRBV18 and TRBJ1-4): NAGVMQNPRHLVRRRGQEARLRCSPMKGHSHVYWYRQLPEEGLKFMVYLQKENIIDESGMPKERFSAEFPKEGPSILRIQQVVRGDSAAYFCASSQNGGYEKLFFGSGTQLSVL.

The chain has TRBV15 and TRBJ1-3; perhaps TRBD1 as D (5 bases). Trimming shortened V by 1 base and J by 8 bases, and 9 bases separated the two germline ends. The germline gives CDR1 LNHNV, CDR2 YYDKDF (reference sequence). This CDR3 region has 13 residues. CDR3 sequence: CATSRASGDTIYF. The DNA of the CDR3 is TGTGCCACCAGCAGAGCTTCGGGGGACACCATATATTTT.

The chain couples TRBV19 to TRBJ1-5; no definite D call. This CDR3 has 12 amino acids. The ends were cut back, 5 bases at V and 0 bases at J, with 2 bases in the middle. CDR1 is LNHDA and CDR2 is SQIVND in the germline V gene (reference sequence). CDR3 loop: CASSVSNQPQHF. In nucleotides, the CDR3 is TGTGCCAGTAGTGTTAGCAATCAGCCCCAGCATTTT.

The chain employs TRBV28 and TRBJ2-1; possibly TRBD2 for D (6 bases). V lost 5 bases and J 5 bases, leaving 22 bases between the germline ends. CDR1 is MDHEN and CDR2 is SYDVKM in the germline V gene. CDR3 length: 17 amino acids. The chain's CDR3 is CASSPLGLRRLHNEQFF. CDR3 coding DNA: TGTGCCAGCAGTCCTTTGGGACTGAGGAGATTACACAATGAGCAGTTCTTC.

The chain carries TRBV28 and TRBJ2-5, with 7 bases matching TRBD2. Looked up from germline, CDR1 is MDHEN and CDR2 is SYDVKM. J was trimmed by 5 bases and V by 4 bases; bases with no gene match: 7. The CDR3 loop spans 14 amino acids. CDR3 sequence reads: CASSSLAVKETQYF. CDR3 nucleotides: TGTGCCAGCAGTTCCCTAGCGGTGAAGGAGACCCAGTACTTC. Full variable domain (remainder filled in from reference TRBV28 and TRBJ2-5): DVKVTQSSRYLVKRTGEKVFLECVQDMDHENMFWYRQDPGLGLRLIYFSYDVKMKEKGDIPEGYSVSREKKERFSLILESASTNQTSMYLCASSSLAVKETQYFGPGTRLLVL.

The rearrangement joins TRBV7-3 to TRBJ2-3, with TRBD1 matching 8 bases. CDR1 SGHTA and CDR2 FQGTGA come from the germline V gene. This CDR3 has 15 residues. Unmatched junction bases numbered 7, after V lost 5 bases and J lost 3 bases. The CDR3 nucleotides read TGTGCCAGCAGCCAAACTGGACAGGGAACAGATACGCAGTATTTT. It is translated as CASSQTGQGTDTQYF.

This clone was detected a few times. This chain uses TRBV7-8 with TRBJ2-7, with TRBD2 matching over 10 bases. The CDR3 contains 18 residues. The germline CDR1 and CDR2 sequences are SGHVS and FQNEAQ. V lost 5 bases and J lost 2; bases outside the gene matches: 15. CDR3 region: CASSLPRLLAGEPYEQYF. The CDR3 DNA is TGTGCCAGCAGCCTACCCCGGCTGCTAGCGGGAGAGCCCTACGAGCAGTACTTC.

This rearrangement joins TRBV6-5 to TRBJ2-5; D gene unclear. Trimming took off 3 bases at V and 5 bases at J, with 13 bases between the two ends. The CDR3 totals 14 residues. Looked up from germline, CDR1 is MNHEY and CDR2 is SVGAGI. The CDR3 nucleotides are TGTGCCAGCAGTTATCTGACCTCTGGGGAGACCCAGTACTTC. Translated, it gives CASSYLTSGETQYF.

The J gene is TRBJ2-1, the V gene TRBV28; the D is unclear. The CDR3 spans 12 residues. Germline V gene data show CDR1 as MDHEN and CDR2 as SYDVKM. Trimming shortened V by 2 bases and J by 6 bases, and 5 bases separated the two germline ends. CDR3 in DNA: TGTGCCAGCAGTTTAGCCGTCAATGAGCAGTTCTTC. This codes for CASSLAVNEQFF. The full variable domain, completed using reference TRBV28 and TRBJ2-1, is DVKVTQSSRYLVKRTGEKVFLECVQDMDHENMFWYRQDPGLGLRLIYFSYDVKMKEKGDIPEGYSVSREKKERFSLILESASTNQTSMYLCASSLAVNEQFFGPGTRLTVL.